These T cell receptor beta chains were read from a single sample in a study of T cell repertoires in cytomegalovirus infection. TCRdb reanalysed the reads using MiXCR and keeps one entry per CDR3 protein. The sample records 500,000 to 600,000 distinct CDR3 sequences, approximately 15% being singletons. Specimen: CD8+ T cells from PBMCs. These receptors originate from a human donor in good health (CMV status not recorded). Some clones in this sample may be carry-over from other donors' samples. The CDR3 runs from the conserved cysteine through the conserved F or W. The D gene is left open where the match is weak. Clone sizes are given selectively: once, few, many, or a class where the clone is expanded.

v_call	d_call	clone_size	j_call	cdr3_nt	cdr3_aa
TRBV7-9	NA	few	TRBJ1-6	TGTGCCAGCAGCTCGAGGAAAGATGCCCGGTCACCCCTCCACTTT	CASSSRKDARSPLHF
TRBV14	NA	NA	TRBJ1-2	TGTGCCAGCAGCCAGGACGGGAGCAACTATGGCTACACCTTC	CASSQDGSNYGYTF
TRBV7-9	TRBD1	many	TRBJ1-2	TGTGCCAGCAGCTTAGTAGGGACAGAGCCTCTGGGCTACACCTTC	CASSLVGTEPLGYTF
TRBV30	TRBD1	NA	TRBJ1-1	TGTGCCAGGGACAGTCACACTGAAGCTTTCTTT	CARDSHTEAFF
TRBV28	NA	NA	TRBJ1-1	TGTGCCAGCACTTATACCAGGAACACTGAAGCTTTCTTT	CASTYTRNTEAFF
TRBV29-1	NA	many	TRBJ2-1	TGCAGCGTTGAAGAAGGAGGGGGTATCTACAATGAGCAGTTCTTC	CSVEEGGGIYNEQFF
TRBV20-1	TRBD1	few	TRBJ2-7	TGCAGTGCTGCAGAGGGACAGGGGTGGGAGCAGTACTTC	CSAAEGQGWEQYF
TRBV19	NA	NA	TRBJ1-3	TGTGCCAGTAGGTTCGACAGGAGCTCTGGAAACACCATATATTTT	CASRFDRSSGNTIYF
TRBV27	TRBD1	many	TRBJ1-2	TGTGCCAGCAGTCCCGCCGGGACAGGGGTTGGCTACACCTTC	CASSPAGTGVGYTF
TRBV3-1	NA	few	TRBJ2-1	TGTGCCAGCAGCCAAGACAGGGTGGGTTCCAATGAGCAGTTCTTC	CASSQDRVGSNEQFF
TRBV29-1	NA	few	TRBJ1-2	TGCAGCGTTGGGCAGACCCCGGGGGGCTATGGCTACACCTTC	CSVGQTPGGYGYTF
TRBV7-9	NA	many	TRBJ2-1	TGTGCCAGCAGCATGAGCGAGGGCAATGAGCAGTTCTTC	CASSMSEGNEQFF
TRBV20-1	NA	many	TRBJ2-7	TGCAGCCACGCGGGGAAAAGCTCCTACGAGCAGTACTTC	CSHAGKSSYEQYF
TRBV7-3	NA	many	TRBJ2-1	TGTGCCAGCAGCCCAGGAGGGGCTATATACAATGAGCAGTTCTTC	CASSPGGAIYNEQFF
TRBV4-1	TRBD1	few	TRBJ1-6	TGCGCCAGCAGCCAAGACCCCGGGACAGCCTATAATTCACCCCTCCACTTT	CASSQDPGTAYNSPLHF
TRBV27	NA	NA	TRBJ1-6	TGTGCCAGCAGTAACGACTTGCCGGGGAGGAATTCACCCCTCCACTTT	CASSNDLPGRNSPLHF
TRBV4-2	NA	NA	TRBJ2-1	TGTGCCAGCAGCCATGCTTTGGACGGGGTGTACAATGAGCAGTTCTTC	CASSHALDGVYNEQFF
TRBV11-2	TRBD2	many	TRBJ2-7	TGTGCCAGCAGCTTAGCGGCGGGGGGCGCCTACGAGCAGTACTTC	CASSLAAGGAYEQYF
TRBV7-3	NA	many	TRBJ1-1	TGTGCCAGCAGCTTAACGGGTAGGGTAGACACTGAAGCTTTCTTT	CASSLTGRVDTEAFF
TRBV10-3	NA	NA	TRBJ2-3	TGTGCCATCAGTGAGGCGGCAATGGATACGCAGTATTTT	CAISEAAMDTQYF